This is a list of T cell receptor beta chains from one sample in a study of blood T cell repertoires in COVID-19. Here immunoSEQ multiplex PCR was the method, and the copy in TCRdb shows in-frame clones only, minus some. In the table there are 50,000 to 70,000 clones, roughly three quarters of which are singletons. The source material was peripheral blood. All receptors derive from a man aged 50 to 60 with active or convalescent COVID-19. The CDR3 runs from the conserved cysteine through the conserved F or W. The D gene is left open where the match is weak. Not all rows give a size; the values are once, few, many and, for expanded clones, a class.

>many|TRBJ1-5|TRBV7-8|TRBD1
CASSKRPGTGEGQPQHF
TGTGCCAGCAGCAAACGGCCCGGGACAGGGGAAGGTCAGCCCCAGCATTTT
>.|TRBJ2-5|TRBV5-1|.
CASSLGTVKETQYF
TGCGCCAGCAGCTTGGGGACTGTGAAAGAGACCCAGTACTTC
>.|TRBJ2-1|TRBV7-2|.
CASSLLLVNNEQFF
TGTGCCAGCAGCTTACTTCTAGTCAACAATGAGCAGTTCTTC
>few|TRBJ1-6|TRBV5-1|.
CASSLGQRDSPLHF
TGCGCCAGCAGCTTGGGACAGAGAGATTCACCCCTCCACTTT
>.|TRBJ1-5|TRBV6-5|.
CASTQPMPNQPQHF
TGTGCCAGCACCCAACCTATGCCCAATCAGCCCCAGCATTTT
>.|TRBJ2-7|TRBV29-1|.
CSTYSPGRTYEQYF
TGCAGCACCTACTCCCCGGGGAGAACCTACGAGCAGTACTTC
>.|TRBJ1-4|TRBV6-5|.
CASSPGLEKLFF
TGTGCCAGCAGTCCGGGTCTTGAAAAACTGTTTTTT
>.|TRBJ2-1|TRBV19|TRBD2
CASQTSGGYNEQFF
TGTGCCAGCCAGACTAGCGGGGGGTACAATGAGCAGTTCTTC
>.|TRBJ2-2|TRBV7-9|TRBD1
CASSSTAGTGFVWELFF
TGTGCCAGCAGCTCCACGGCCGGGACAGGGTTTGTTTGGGAGCTGTTTTTT
>.|TRBJ1-5|TRBV19|TRBD1
CASSPGGQGGQPQHF
TGTGCCAGTAGTCCCGGCGGACAGGGGGGTCAGCCCCAGCATTTT
>.|TRBJ2-7|TRBV6-6|TRBD2
CASAGEYEQYF
TGTGCCTCGGCGGGAGAATACGAGCAGTACTTC
>.|TRBJ1-2|TRBV5-6|.
CASSQDREGSCTF
TGTGCCAGCAGCCAGGACAGAGAGGGGAGTTGCACCTTC
>once|TRBJ2-5|TRBV4-2|TRBD1
CASSQEGTGVGTQYF
TGTGCCAGCAGCCAAGAAGGGACAGGCGTCGGGACCCAGTACTTC
>.|TRBJ2-7|TRBV7-2|TRBD2
CASSLELAGASQQYF
TGTGCCAGCAGCTTAGAACTAGCGGGAGCATCCCAGCAGTACTTC
>.|TRBJ1-1|TRBV12-3/TRBV12-4|.
CASSFGSEAFF
TGTGCCAGCAGTTTCGGGTCGGAAGCTTTCTTT
>.|TRBJ2-1|TRBV19|TRBD1
CASSLRDRDNEQFF
TGTGCCAGTAGTCTCCGGGACAGGGACAATGAGCAGTTCTTC
>.|TRBJ2-4|TRBV5-1|.
CASSSPGGDIQYF
TGCGCCAGCAGCTCCCCAGGAGGGGACATTCAGTACTTC
>.|TRBJ1-6|TRBV20-1|.
CSAIGGSPLHF
TGCAGTGCTATCGGGGGTTCACCCCTCCACTTT
>once|TRBJ1-1|TRBV5-1|.
CASSSGGGYTEAFF
TGCGCCAGCAGCTCCGGGGGAGGGTATACTGAAGCTTTCTTT
>.|TRBJ1-2|TRBV6-5|TRBD1
CASSSIQGAGNGYTF
TGTGCCAGCAGTTCGATACAGGGGGCGGGAAATGGCTACACCTTC
>few|TRBJ2-5|TRBV20-1|.
CSASLAQGRETQYF
TGCAGTGCTAGTTTAGCACAGGGTCGGGAGACCCAGTACTTC
>.|TRBJ2-7|TRBV5-6|TRBD1
CASSLEGTGYEQYF
TGTGCCAGCAGCTTGGAGGGGACAGGCTACGAGCAGTACTTC
>.|TRBJ1-1|TRBV6-5|.
CASSYSTVTEAFF
TGTGCCAGCAGTTACTCGACAGTCACTGAAGCTTTCTTT
>.|TRBJ2-3|TRBV27|TRBD2
CASSYLSGGRGTDTQYF
TGTGCCAGCAGTTATCTCTCGGGGGGGCGTGGCACAGATACGCAGTATTTT
>.|TRBJ1-2|TRBV28|.
CASSRSQGKGYTF
TGTGCCAGCAGCCGCTCACAGGGTAAGGGCTACACCTTC
>.|TRBJ1-1|TRBV7-2|TRBD1
CASSLNRGTGTEAFF
TGTGCCAGCAGCTTAAACAGGGGGACAGGCACTGAAGCTTTCTTT
>.|TRBJ2-7|TRBV7-2|.
CASSLALLGGEQYF
TGTGCCAGCAGCTTAGCGCTGCTCGGGGGCGAGCAGTACTTC
>.|TRBJ2-5|TRBV15|.
CATSRDSETQYF
TGTGCCACCAGCAGAGATTCGGAGACCCAGTACTTC
>.|TRBJ1-5|TRBV6-2/TRBV6-3|.
CASSWGSNQPQHF
TGTGCCAGCAGTTGGGGCAGCAATCAGCCCCAGCATTTT